The next 25 T cell receptor beta chains were all read from a single sample in a study of blood T cell repertoires in COVID-19. Produced via immunoSEQ multiplex PCR; TCRdb's table is partial and in-frame only. The profile covers 250,000 to 350,000 clones, with 75% to 95% appearing a single time and approximately 7.5% taken by the ten largest. The sequenced material came from peripheral blood. The receptors originated from a woman aged 25-40 years with COVID-19, enrolled during active disease.

This clone was seen a single time. The rearrangement links TRBV10-3 to TRBJ1-1; 11 bases line up with TRBD1. There are 14 residues in the CDR3. Trimming at V came to 6 bases and at J to 3 bases, leaving 3 bases not matched to a gene. Germline-derived CDR1 and CDR2 are ENHRY and SYGVKD. The CDR3 loop reads CAISGQGAHTEAFF. The CDR3 DNA reads as TGTGCCATCAGCGGACAGGGGGCCCACACTGAAGCTTTCTTT.

The V and J genes are TRBV5-6 and TRBJ1-1; D gene uncertain. With 3 bases removed from V and 0 bases from J, the gap between germline ends came to 18 bases. This CDR3 is built from 17 residues. CDR1 is SGHDT and CDR2 is YYEEEE in the germline V gene. The CDR3 bases are TGTGCCAGCAGCTCACAATCAGCAGGCGCCTTGAACACTGAAGCTTTCTTT. It is translated as CASSSQSAGALNTEAFF.

The gene calls are TRBV28 and TRBJ2-3; unclear D gene. The V gene's germline CDR1 is MDHEN and CDR2 SYDVKM. This CDR3 has 13 amino acids. Trimming stripped 4 bases from V and 4 bases from J, with 9 bases between. The CDR3 nucleotides read TGTGCCAGCAGTTCCCCTAACCCAGATACGCAGTATTTT. This encodes CASSSPNPDTQYF. Complete variable domain (other parts from reference TRBV28 and TRBJ2-3): DVKVTQSSRYLVKRTGEKVFLECVQDMDHENMFWYRQDPGLGLRLIYFSYDVKMKEKGDIPEGYSVSREKKERFSLILESASTNQTSMYLCASSSPNPDTQYFGPGTRLTVL.

This clone was observed once. The CDR3 nucleotides are TGTGCCAGCAGTTACTCGAGCTCCCTCCCGTACTATGGCTACACCTTC. Translating gives CASSYSSSLPYYGYTF. V is TRBV6-5 and J is TRBJ1-2; D uncertain. Trimming shortened V by 0 bases and J by 3 bases, and 14 bases separated the two germline ends. This CDR3 spans 16 amino acids. Germline V gene data show CDR1 as MNHEY and CDR2 as SVGAGI.

V and J are TRBV28 and TRBJ2-6; no firm D call. Germline CDR1 reads MDHEN; CDR2 reads SYDVKM. The CDR3 runs 17 residues. V was clipped by 1 base and J by 2 bases, with 12 bases between them. The CDR3 DNA follows: TGTGCCAGCAGTTTATCCGGGTCGCCCCCTGGGGCCAACGTCCTGACTTTC. This encodes CASSLSGSPPGANVLTF.

The genes are TRBV24-1 and TRBJ2-1; 10 positions agree with TRBD2. Germline CDR1 is KGHDR and CDR2 is SFDVKD. The V gene end was trimmed by 0 bases and the J gene end by 7 bases; junction bases not matched to a gene: 5. The CDR3 spans 16 residues. Written as DNA, the CDR3 is TGTGCCACCAGTGATTTGGTTGGACTAGCGGTTAATGAGCAGTTCTTC. Encoded protein: CATSDLVGLAVNEQFF.

The V and J genes are TRBV7-8 and TRBJ2-2, with TRBD2 matching over 9 bases. The V gene's germline CDR1 is SGHVS and CDR2 FQNEAQ. The CDR3 is 16 amino acids. The J segment lost 7 bases and the V segment lost 5 bases, leaving 11 bases of the junction unmatched. The CDR3 nucleotides are TGTGCCAGCAGCCCCTTGGCTAGCGGGACCATCGGGGAGCTGTTTTTT. The encoded protein is CASSPLASGTIGELFF.

The rearrangement links TRBV14 to TRBJ1-1; D remains ambiguous. The V gene lost 5 bases and the J gene lost 11 bases, with 18 bases spanning the gap. The CDR3 runs 13 residues. Germline lookup yields CDR1 SGHDN and CDR2 FVKESK. The CDR3 region has the DNA TGTGCCAGCAGCTTGGTCCCACCGCGGGCGGCTTTCTTT. This codes for CASSLVPPRAAFF. Full variable domain (remainder filled in from reference TRBV14 and TRBJ1-1): EAGVTQFPSHSVIEKGQTVTLRCDPISGHDNLYWYRRVMGKEIKFLLHFVKESKQDESGMPNNRFLAERTGGTYSTLKVQPAELEDSGVYFCASSLVPPRAAFFGQGTRLTVV.

The chain carries TRBV24-1 and TRBJ2-2, with 8 bases fitting TRBD2. The junction had 9 bases not matched to a gene; V was cut back by 3 bases and J by 10 bases. The CDR3 sequence is 15 residues long. Per the germline V gene, CDR1 is KGHDR and CDR2 is SFDVKD. In DNA, the CDR3 is TGTGCCACCAGTGATCCAACAAGCGGGGGAATGGAGCTGTTTTTT. Translating it yields CATSDPTSGGMELFF.

The rearrangement links TRBV9 to TRBJ2-5; unclear D gene. Trimming cost V 0 bases and J 2 bases, with 11 bases left between them. CDR3 length: 15 residues. CDR1 and CDR2 (germline): SGDLS, YYNGEE. The CDR3 loop is CASSVAPGEQETQYF. Here the CDR3 DNA reads TGTGCCAGCAGCGTAGCCCCCGGAGAACAAGAGACCCAGTACTTC.

This chain connects TRBV28 to TRBJ2-7; D might be TRBD2 (7 bases). This CDR3 contains 15 residues. Trimming cost V 6 bases and J 1 base, with 16 bases left between them. Germline loops: CDR1 MDHEN, CDR2 SYDVKM. Here the CDR3 DNA reads TGTGCCAGCAGGAAACAGGGAGGGGAATCCTACGAGCAGTACTTC. Its protein is CASRKQGGESYEQYF. The full variable domain, completed using reference TRBV28 and TRBJ2-7, is DVKVTQSSRYLVKRTGEKVFLECVQDMDHENMFWYRQDPGLGLRLIYFSYDVKMKEKGDIPEGYSVSREKKERFSLILESASTNQTSMYLCASRKQGGESYEQYFGPGTRLTVT.

The chain carries TRBV18 and TRBJ1-4; D is possibly TRBD1 (6 bases). CDR3 length: 16 residues. Trimming pared 1 base from V and 0 bases from J, leaving 9 bases between. Per the germline V gene, CDR1 is KGHSH and CDR2 is LQKENI. In DNA form, the CDR3 reads TGTGCCAGCTCACCACGGACAGCTGCAACTAATGAAAAACTGTTTTTT. It translates to CASSPRTAATNEKLFF.

The chain joins TRBV28 to TRBJ2-7; 9 positions agree with TRBD1. With V trimmed by 7 bases and J by 6 bases, 10 bases remained unmatched. The CDR3 is made up of 14 amino acids. Germline V CDR1 and CDR2: MDHEN, SYDVKM. The CDR3 nucleotides read TGTGCCAGCAACTCCGCCGGGACAGGGTTCGAGCAGTACTTC. Translating it yields CASNSAGTGFEQYF.

The chain employs TRBV14 and TRBJ2-7; TRBD1 agrees at 11 bases. CDR3 size: 17 residues. Germline V gene lookup returns CDR1 SGHDN and CDR2 FVKESK. V trimming: 0 bases; J trimming: 1 base; junction bases outside the gene matches: 5. The CDR3 sequence: CASSQDPRDRGSYEQYF. CDR3 coding DNA: TGTGCCAGCAGCCAAGATCCCCGGGACAGGGGGTCCTACGAGCAGTACTTC.

The chain has TRBV5-1 and TRBJ1-2; D unclear. The CDR3 has 14 residues. The germline gives CDR1 SGHRS, CDR2 YFSETQ. V lost 0 bases, J lost 0 bases, and 6 bases lay in between. The CDR3: CASSLGHSNYGYTF. The CDR3 DNA sequence: TGCGCCAGCAGCTTGGGGCATTCTAACTATGGCTACACCTTC. Together with reference TRBV5-1 and TRBJ1-2, the CDR3 gives the full variable domain: KAGVTQTPRYLIKTRGQQVTLSCSPISGHRSVSWYQQTPGQGLQFLFEYFSETQRNKGNFPGRFSGRQFSNSRSEMNVSTLELGDSALYLCASSLGHSNYGYTFGSGTRLTVV.

The CDR3 region is CAIRKQGFTDTQYF. In nucleotides, the CDR3 is TGTGCCATCAGGAAACAGGGGTTCACAGATACGCAGTATTTT. This chain connects TRBV10-3 to TRBJ2-3, with TRBD1 identical over 7 bases. V was clipped by 6 bases and J by 2 bases; unmatched bases: 5. The CDR3 has 14 residues. Germline V CDR1 and CDR2: ENHRY, SYGVKD.

The chain links TRBV7-2 to TRBJ2-5; D remains unclear. This CDR3 is 12 amino acids long. V was trimmed by 2 bases and J by 12 bases, leaving 13 bases between them. CDR1 is SGHTA, CDR2 FQGNSA, per germline. The CDR3 coding sequence is TGTGCCAGCAGCTTACTAGGTGGAATGAAGTACTTC. The encoded protein is CASSLLGGMKYF.

CDR3 nucleotide sequence: TGTGCCAGCAGTTTGGGACAGGGGGTAGCTAATGAAAAACTGTTTTTT. Amino acids: CASSLGQGVANEKLFF. The chain combines TRBV6-5 with TRBJ1-4; 11 nucleotides align to TRBD1. Germline V gives CDR1 MNHEY, CDR2 SVGAGI. There are 16 residues in the CDR3. Trimming at V came to 4 bases and at J to 3 bases, leaving 4 bases not matched to a gene.

The rearrangement uses TRBV6-5 and TRBJ1-2, with D uncertain. The CDR3 covers 13 residues. Germline CDR1 reads MNHEY; CDR2 reads SVGAGI. V was trimmed by 5 bases and J by 8 bases, leaving 15 bases between them. CDR3 sequence reads: CASSMTPGYGYTF. CDR3 sequence (DNA): TGTGCCAGCAGTATGACCCCAGGTTACGGCTACACCTTC.

This chain connects TRBV5-4 to TRBJ2-2, with TRBD2 matching 13 bases. V was clipped by 4 bases and J by 4 bases; unmatched bases: 7. There are 17 residues in the CDR3. Germline V gene lookup returns CDR1 SGHNT and CDR2 YYREEE (reference sequence). The CDR3 DNA sequence: TGTGCCAGCAGCGCATCACTAGCGGGAGGGGTCACCGGGGAGCTGTTTTTT. Encoded protein: CASSASLAGGVTGELFF.

This chain connects TRBV19 to TRBJ2-5, with TRBD1 matching 8 bases. The CDR3 runs to 12 residues. The V and J ends lost 5 bases and 6 bases, in that order; junction bases with no gene match: 2. CDR1 LNHDA and CDR2 SQIVND come from the germline V gene (reference sequence). The chain's CDR3 is CASSGTGQTQYF. The CDR3 bases are TGTGCCAGTAGTGGGACAGGCCAGACCCAGTACTTC.

The gene calls are TRBV5-1 and TRBJ2-1, with 8 bases identical to TRBD2. The length of the CDR3 is 16 residues. V lost 1 base and J lost 2; bases outside the gene matches: 5. CDR1 and CDR2 (germline): SGHRS, YFSETQ. The CDR3 spells CASSLRAGGTYNEQFF. The DNA for the CDR3 is TGCGCCAGCAGCTTGAGGGCGGGAGGAACCTACAATGAGCAGTTCTTC. Combining the CDR3 with reference TRBV5-1 and TRBJ2-1 gives the whole variable domain KAGVTQTPRYLIKTRGQQVTLSCSPISGHRSVSWYQQTPGQGLQFLFEYFSETQRNKGNFPGRFSGRQFSNSRSEMNVSTLELGDSALYLCASSLRAGGTYNEQFFGPGTRLTVL.

The chain couples TRBV2 to TRBJ2-5; TRBD2 agrees at 8 bases. CDR1 is SNHLY, CDR2 FYNNEI, per germline. The junction had 13 bases not matched to a gene; V was cut back by 11 bases and J by 2 bases. This CDR3 has 15 amino acids. CDR3 loop: CAVVRGGGRQETQYF. CDR3 bases: TGTGCCGTAGTCCGGGGGGGCGGGAGACAAGAGACCCAGTACTTC.

CDR3 protein: CASSLAVGLVETQYF. CDR3 coding DNA: TGTGCCAGCAGCTTAGCCGTGGGACTAGTTGAGACCCAGTACTTC. The V call is TRBV7-9, the J call TRBJ2-5; TRBD2 matches at 8 bases. The CDR3 is made up of 15 amino acids. Germline lookup yields CDR1 SEHNR and CDR2 FQNEAQ (reference sequence). Losses at the gene ends were 0 bases for V and 5 bases for J; bases not matched to a gene: 5.

The chain couples TRBV7-3 to TRBJ1-1; TRBD1 might be the D (5 bases). Germline loops: CDR1 SGHTA, CDR2 FQGTGA. The CDR3 has 14 amino acids. V lost 1 base and J lost 4, with 10 bases in between. CDR3 nucleotide sequence: TGTGCCAGCAGCTTAAGGCAGGGTCTCACTGAAGCTTTCTTT. Amino acids: CASSLRQGLTEAFF.